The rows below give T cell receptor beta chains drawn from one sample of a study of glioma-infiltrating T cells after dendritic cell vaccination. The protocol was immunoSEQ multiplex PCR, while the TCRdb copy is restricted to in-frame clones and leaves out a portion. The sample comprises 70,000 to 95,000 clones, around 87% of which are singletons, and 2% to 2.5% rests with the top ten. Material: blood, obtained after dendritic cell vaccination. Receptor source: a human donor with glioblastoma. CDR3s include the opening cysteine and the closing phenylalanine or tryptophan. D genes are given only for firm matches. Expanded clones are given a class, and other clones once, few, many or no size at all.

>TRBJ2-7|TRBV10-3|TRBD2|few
CAISARDGTRSEQYF
TGTGCCATCAGTGCCCGAGACGGGACTAGATCCGAGCAGTACTTC
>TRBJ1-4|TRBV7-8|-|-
CASSLRATGINEKLFF
TGTGCCAGCAGTCTCCGCGCCACCGGGATTAATGAAAAACTGTTTTTT
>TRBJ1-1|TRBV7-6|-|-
CASRLTGRDTEAFF
TGTGCCAGCAGACTTACGGGCAGGGACACTGAAGCTTTCTTT
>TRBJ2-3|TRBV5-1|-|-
CASGPRGSTDTQYF
TGCGCCAGCGGCCCTAGGGGGAGCACAGATACGCAGTATTTT
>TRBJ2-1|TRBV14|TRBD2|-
CASSQDWMAGAYNEQFF
TGTGCCAGCAGCCAAGATTGGATGGCGGGAGCCTACAATGAGCAGTTCTTC
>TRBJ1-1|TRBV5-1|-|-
CASSLPQGNTEAFF
TGCGCCAGCAGCTTGCCTCAGGGGAACACTGAAGCTTTCTTT
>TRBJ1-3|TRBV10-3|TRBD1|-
CAISTGDSGNTIYF
TGTGCCATCAGTACAGGGGACTCTGGAAACACCATATATTTT
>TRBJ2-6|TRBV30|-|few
CAWKEFSGANVLTF
TGTGCCTGGAAGGAGTTCTCTGGGGCCAACGTCCTGACTTTC
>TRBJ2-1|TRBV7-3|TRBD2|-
CASSLTPGGSEQFF
TGTGCCAGCAGCTTAACCCCGGGGGGGTCCGAGCAGTTCTTC
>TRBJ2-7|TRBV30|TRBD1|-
CAWLKTGDSYEQYF
TGTGCCTGGCTGAAGACAGGGGATTCCTACGAGCAGTACTTC
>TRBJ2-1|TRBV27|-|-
CASSTRQYNEQFF
TGTGCCAGCAGTACCCGACAGTACAATGAGCAGTTCTTC
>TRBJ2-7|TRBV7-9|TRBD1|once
CASSDGGQGYEQYF
TGTGCCAGCAGCGACGGGGGACAGGGCTACGAGCAGTACTTC
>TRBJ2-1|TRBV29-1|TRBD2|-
CSVVRRWWTSGRNNEQFF
TGCAGCGTTGTACGGCGGTGGTGGACTAGCGGGAGAAACAATGAGCAGTTCTTC
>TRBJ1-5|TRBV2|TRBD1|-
CASSGQGHQPQHF
TGTGCCAGCAGCGGACAGGGCCATCAGCCCCAGCATTTT
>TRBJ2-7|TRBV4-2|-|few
CASSHAHSSSYEQYF
TGTGCCAGCAGCCATGCCCACAGCTCCTCCTACGAGCAGTACTTC
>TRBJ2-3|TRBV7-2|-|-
CASSPQEGLTDTQYF
TGTGCCAGCAGCCCCCAGGAGGGCCTAACAGATACGCAGTATTTT
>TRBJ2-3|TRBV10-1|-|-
CASSESLSGTQYF
TGCGCCAGCAGTGAGTCGTTGTCGGGTACGCAGTATTTT
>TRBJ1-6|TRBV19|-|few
CASSMRSSNSPLHF
TGTGCCAGTAGTATGAGGTCCTCCAATTCACCCCTCCACTTT
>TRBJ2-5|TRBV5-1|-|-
CASSLGDYLETQYF
TGCGCCAGCAGCTTGGGAGACTACCTGGAGACCCAGTACTTC
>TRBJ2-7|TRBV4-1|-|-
CASSQDPSGVYEQYF
TGCGCCAGCAGCCAAGATCCCAGCGGAGTCTACGAGCAGTACTTC
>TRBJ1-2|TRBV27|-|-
CASSPRGPNYGYTF
TGTGCCAGCAGCCCCAGAGGCCCAAACTATGGCTACACCTTC
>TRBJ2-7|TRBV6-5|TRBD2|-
CASSQGTSGRYEQYF
TGTGCCAGCAGCCAAGGGACTAGCGGGAGGTACGAGCAGTACTTC
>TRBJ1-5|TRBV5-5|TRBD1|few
CASSLAGTGSQPQHF
TGTGCCAGCAGCTTGGCCGGGACAGGGAGTCAGCCCCAGCATTTT
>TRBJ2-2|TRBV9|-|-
CASSAGHGYTGELFF
TGTGCCAGCAGCGCCGGACACGGGTACACCGGGGAGCTGTTTTTT
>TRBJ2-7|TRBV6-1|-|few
CASSVVRGIYEQYF
TGTGCCAGCAGTGTTGTCAGGGGTATATACGAGCAGTACTTC
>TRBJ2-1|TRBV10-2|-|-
CASSVGLSNEQFF
TGCGCCAGCAGTGTGGGGCTATCCAATGAGCAGTTCTTC
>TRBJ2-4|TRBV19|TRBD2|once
CASSLSGTLVQYF
TGTGCCAGTAGCCTTAGCGGGACCCTGGTTCAGTACTTC
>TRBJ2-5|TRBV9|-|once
CASSVGTYSVVETQYF
TGTGCCAGCAGCGTAGGGACCTATAGCGTGGTAGAGACCCAGTACTTC
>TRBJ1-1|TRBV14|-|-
CASSQISGEDTEAFF
TGTGCCAGCAGCCAAATTTCGGGGGAGGACACTGAAGCTTTCTTT
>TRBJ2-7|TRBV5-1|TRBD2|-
CASSLGGSSGYEQYF
TGCGCCAGCAGCTTGGGAGGGTCTAGCGGCTACGAGCAGTACTTC
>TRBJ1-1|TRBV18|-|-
CASSPINTEAFF
TGTGCCAGCTCACCAATAAACACTGAAGCTTTCTTT
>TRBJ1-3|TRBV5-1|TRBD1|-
CASSLRTGSSSGNTIYF
TGCGCCAGCAGCTTACGGACAGGCTCTTCGAGTGGAAACACCATATATTTT
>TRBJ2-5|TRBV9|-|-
CASSSWGDRDFDETQYF
TGTGCCAGCAGCTCGTGGGGGGATCGGGACTTCGATGAGACCCAGTACTTC
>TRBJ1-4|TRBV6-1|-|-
CASSGSEVPEKLFF
TGTGCCAGCAGTGGGTCGGAGGTTCCTGAAAAACTGTTTTTT
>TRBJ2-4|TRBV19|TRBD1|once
CASSIGWTGVGNIQYF
TGTGCCAGTAGTATAGGATGGACAGGGGTGGGAAACATTCAGTACTTC
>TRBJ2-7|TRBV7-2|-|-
CASSLLYEQYF
TGTGCCAGCAGCCTACTCTACGAGCAGTACTTC
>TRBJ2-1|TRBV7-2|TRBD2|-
CASSLDGLAESSYNEQFF
TGTGCCAGCAGCTTAGATGGACTAGCGGAAAGCTCCTACAATGAGCAGTTCTTC
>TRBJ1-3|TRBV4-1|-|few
CASSQGRGVSGNTIYF
TGCGCCAGCAGCCAAGGCCGGGGGGTCTCTGGAAACACCATATATTTT
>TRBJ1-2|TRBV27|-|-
CASSLWGGEGYTF
TGTGCCAGCAGTTTATGGGGGGGTGAGGGCTACACCTTC
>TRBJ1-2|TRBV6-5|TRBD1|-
CASSYGTGVHGYTF
TGTGCCAGCAGTTACGGGACAGGGGTGCATGGCTACACCTTC
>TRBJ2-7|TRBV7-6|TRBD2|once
CASSRFLGGSVWEQYF
TGTGCCAGCAGTAGATTTCTGGGAGGGAGTGTGTGGGAGCAGTACTTC
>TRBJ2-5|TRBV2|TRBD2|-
CASSGGGQETQYF
TGTGCCAGCTCGGGGGGGGGCCAGGAGACCCAGTACTTC
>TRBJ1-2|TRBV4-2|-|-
CASSHPGGDGYTF
TGTGCCAGCAGCCACCCTGGGGGGGATGGCTACACCTTC
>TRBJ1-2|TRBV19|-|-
CASSPNYGYTF
TGTGCCAGTAGTCCAAACTATGGCTACACCTTC
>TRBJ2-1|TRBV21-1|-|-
CASRGTILYNEQFF
TGTGCCAGCAGGGGGACTATTTTATACAATGAGCAGTTCTTC
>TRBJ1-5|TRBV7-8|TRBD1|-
CASSPGQGVLAQHF
TGTGCCAGCAGCCCTGGACAGGGGGTCTTGGCCCAGCATTTT
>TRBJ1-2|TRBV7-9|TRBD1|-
CASSLGLQGAQGYTF
TGTGCCAGCAGCTTAGGCCTACAGGGGGCGCAAGGCTACACCTTC
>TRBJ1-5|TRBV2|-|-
CASKADGGGQPQHF
TGTGCCAGCAAAGCGGACGGGGGGGGTCAGCCCCAGCATTTT
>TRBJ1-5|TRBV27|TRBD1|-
CASSHIGQGENQPQHF
TGTGCCAGCAGTCATATAGGACAGGGGGAAAATCAGCCCCAGCATTTT
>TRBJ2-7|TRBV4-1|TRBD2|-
CASSQDTAHYRLAGAYEQYF
TGCGCCAGCAGCCAAGATACAGCCCATTATAGACTAGCGGGGGCCTACGAGCAGTACTTC
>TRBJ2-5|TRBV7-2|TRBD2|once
CASSLLAGRETQYF
TGTGCCAGCAGCCTATTAGCGGGGCGGGAGACCCAGTACTTC
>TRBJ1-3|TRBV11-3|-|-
CASSFDRFFSGNTIYF
TGTGCCAGCAGCTTTGACAGGTTCTTCTCTGGAAACACCATATATTTT